This is a list of T cell receptor beta chains from one sample in a study of T cell responses to AZD1222 COVID-19 vaccine. Sequenced by immunoSEQ multiplex PCR; TCRdb stores in-frame clones only, minus some. The table has some 120,000 clones, approximately 90% seen once. Sequenced material: peripheral blood, taken on day 0 of AZD1222 vaccination. These receptors all stem from an adult in good health. The CDR3 runs from the conserved cysteine through the conserved F or W. The size entry is marked missing in some rows and otherwise reads once, few, many or a size class.

V,size,CDR3
TRBV5-1,.,CASSLDSYYGYTF
TRBV5-1,.,CASSGTSMETQYF
TRBV14,.,CASSQVTPGTRGEQYF
TRBV19,once,CASSIGGIDQPQHF
TRBV6-6,.,CASSTSGALRNTEAFF
TRBV10-2,.,CASSEGSYGYTF
TRBV28,.,CASSSVGTEAFF
TRBV5-1,.,CASRPLTSSNEQFF
TRBV18,once,CASSQGTSGRISYEQYF
TRBV6-5,.,CASSPSDLNSPLHF
TRBV15,.,CATMLASGWGNEQFF
TRBV6-5,.,CASRTSGRYNEQFF
TRBV7-9,.,CASSNPEGGADTQYF
TRBV9,few,CASPFPGHAKNIQYF
TRBV21-1,.,CASSGAGWTGELFF
TRBV5-4,once,CASSFVPAETQYF
TRBV6-4,.,CATLRTSGMETQYF
TRBV5-1,.,CASSLPPANTGELFF
TRBV6-1,once,CASSEIGTGLNSPLHF
TRBV9,.,CASSEGGTPTGNTIYF
TRBV6-1,.,CASSEVGWEPQHF
TRBV11-1,.,CASSFGTGPSTGELFF
TRBV30,.,CAWSGQSVGNTIYF
TRBV11-2,.,CASSLDPTTRSPLHF
TRBV2,.,CASSGTAFDEQFF
TRBV27,few,CASSPDRGNGYTF
TRBV6-1,.,CASSEAGGSLSYNEQFF
TRBV19,.,CASSIKTSGRNEQYF
TRBV9,.,CASSVRGLAADTQYF
TRBV2,once,CASRGLAVGGYTF
TRBV30,once,CAWTRLSDAGANVLTF